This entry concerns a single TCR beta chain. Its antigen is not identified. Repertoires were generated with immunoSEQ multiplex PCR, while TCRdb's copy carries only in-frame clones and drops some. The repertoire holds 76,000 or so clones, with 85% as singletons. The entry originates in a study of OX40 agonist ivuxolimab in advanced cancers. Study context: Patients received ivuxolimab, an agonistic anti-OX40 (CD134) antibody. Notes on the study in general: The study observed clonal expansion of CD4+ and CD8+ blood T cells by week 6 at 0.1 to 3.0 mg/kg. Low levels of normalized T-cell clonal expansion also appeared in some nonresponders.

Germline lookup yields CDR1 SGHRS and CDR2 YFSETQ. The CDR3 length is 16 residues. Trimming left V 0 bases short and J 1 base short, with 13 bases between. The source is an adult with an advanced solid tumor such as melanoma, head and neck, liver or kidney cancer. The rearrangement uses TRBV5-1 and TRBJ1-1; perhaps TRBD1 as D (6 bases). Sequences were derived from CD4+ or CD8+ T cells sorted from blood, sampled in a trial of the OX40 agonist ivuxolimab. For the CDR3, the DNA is TGCGCCAGCAGCTTGGGTCCAGGGGTGGGGAACACTGAAGCTTTCTTT. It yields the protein CASSLGPGVGNTEAFF. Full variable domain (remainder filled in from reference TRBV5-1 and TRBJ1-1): KAGVTQTPRYLIKTRGQQVTLSCSPISGHRSVSWYQQTPGQGLQFLFEYFSETQRNKGNFPGRFSGRQFSNSRSEMNVSTLELGDSALYLCASSLGPGVGNTEAFFGQGTRLTVV.